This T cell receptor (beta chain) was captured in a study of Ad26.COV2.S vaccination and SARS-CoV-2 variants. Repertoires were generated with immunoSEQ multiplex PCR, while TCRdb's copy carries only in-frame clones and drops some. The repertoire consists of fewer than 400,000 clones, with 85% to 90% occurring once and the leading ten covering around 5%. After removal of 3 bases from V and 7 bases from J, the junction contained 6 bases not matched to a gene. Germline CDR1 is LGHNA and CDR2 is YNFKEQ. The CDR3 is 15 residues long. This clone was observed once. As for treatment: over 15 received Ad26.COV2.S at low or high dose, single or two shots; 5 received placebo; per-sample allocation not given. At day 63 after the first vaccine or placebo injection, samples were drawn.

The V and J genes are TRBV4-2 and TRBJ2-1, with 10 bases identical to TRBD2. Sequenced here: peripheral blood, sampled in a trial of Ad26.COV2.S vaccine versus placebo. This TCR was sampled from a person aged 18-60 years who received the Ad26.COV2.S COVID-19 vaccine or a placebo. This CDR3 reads CASSQSSGSLNEQFF. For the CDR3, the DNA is TGTGCCAGCAGCCAGTCTAGCGGGAGCTTGAATGAGCAGTTCTTC.